The source of this TCR beta chain is a study of tumor-infiltrating lymphocytes in localized non-small cell lung cancer (dated by TCRdb to about 2021). Describing the broader study: The cohort covered several histologies, both smokers and never-smokers, and patients whose samples were collected after neoadjuvant chemotherapy. The same patients underwent several integrated assays, with TCR sequencing performed together with flow cytometry, multiplex immunofluorescence, RNA-seq, exome sequencing and proteomics. In total, the ICON cohort consisted of 150 surgical patients with localized non-small cell lung cancer who had their tumors resected. A total of fewer than 65 patients were included in the paired tumor versus uninvolved lung comparison of immunoSEQ T-cell fraction. Each patient provided resected tumor tissue plus uninvolved lung tissue from the same patient, with the uninvolved lung tissue described as non-adjacent to the tumor.

The research as a whole found: Different pieces of the same tissue were used for different assays, so technical variation could not be separated from intratumor heterogeneity. No difference in TCR-derived T-cell fraction was observed between the flow cytometry-defined immunotypes IM1 (good prognosis) and IM2 (poor prognosis). Assay coverage differed among patients according to how much tissue was available, so only a subset of the cohort had TCR sequencing. Consistent with immunofluorescence CD3 counts, TCRbeta sequencing supported greater T cell infiltration in tumors than in uninvolved lung tissue.

TCR sequencing with the immunoSEQ assay provided the T-cell fraction in tumor and uninvolved lung tissue. On the authors' methods: In the survival analysis, patients were divided into a high T-cell fraction group (upper tertile) and a low T-cell fraction group (lower two tertiles), and the two groups were compared using a log-rank test. Paired tumor versus uninvolved lung differences in T-cell fraction were tested with a signed-rank test. In its TCRdb copy, this immuneACCESS table keeps in-frame sequences only and misses some clones. Where compared with another copy, unresolved V genes explain less than half of these, and the others have no known cause. V, J and clone size are taken as reported in that table, and D and trimming were inferred from the DNA itself. Present in this sample are about 8,500 clones, around 77% of which were seen just once. The top ten hold roughly 17% of the sample. V and J lose 3 bases and 12 bases, and a span of 18 bases separates them. Including cysteine and phenylalanine, the CDR3 has 15 amino acids. The read is trimmed to its CDR3 DNA, 45 bases read in frame from base 1. The germline V gene encodes CDR1 LNHDA and CDR2 SQIVND (reference sequence).

The table lists this clone with a few counts. Its specific antigen is unknown. No much larger clone is present one base from it, and per-base qualities are unavailable. The first patient joined ICON in the first half of 2016, and enrollment wrapped up when the last patient was enrolled in September 2018. In a subcohort of 76 patients, fresh tumor and matched uninvolved tissue were collected for in-depth immune analyses, with TCR sequencing among those analyses. DNA isolated from bulk tissue, without cell sorting, was used for TCR sequencing. Sequenced: uninvolved lung tissue not adjacent to the tumor. The receptor was derived from a human donor with non-small cell lung cancer. The sequence is built from TRBV19 and TRBJ1-6, with the identity of the D gene unclear. The nucleotide sequence is given as TGTGCCAGTAGTATCACCCACGGTGAAGCCGTACCCCTCCACTTT. The resulting protein is CASSITHGEAVPLHF.